The 30 T cell receptor beta chains in this list originate from one sample, sequenced in a study of T cells in Graves' hyperthyroidism and ophthalmopathy. The CDR3 regions of TCR beta were amplified from RNA transcripts. An initial round of RT-PCR targeting the TCR CDR3 relied on the HTBI primer set. One entry per CDR3 protein results from TCRdb running MiXCR on the multiplex PCR reads. Counted here are hundreds of thousands of distinct CDR3 sequences, approximately 19% occurring once; the ten biggest clones make up approximately 15%. Sequencing input: blood. All receptors derive from a woman between 45 and 65 years old with Graves' hyperthyroidism that later progressed to Graves' ophthalmopathy.

The chain links TRBV12-3 or TRBV12-4 to TRBJ2-1; D might be TRBD1 (6 bases). CDR3 length equals 15 residues. Deletions cut 8 bases from V and 3 bases from J, with 17 bases between. The CDR3 loop reads CASCKGGGYYNEQFF. CDR3 DNA sequence: TGTGCCAGCTGTAAAGGGGGTGGTTACTACAATGAGCAGTTCTTC.

The chain joins TRBV29-1 to TRBJ1-1, with D perhaps matching TRBD1 (6 bases). V was trimmed by 5 bases and J by 4 bases, leaving 14 bases between them. The CDR3 extends over 13 amino acids. Germline V gene sequence: CDR1 SQVTM, CDR2 ANQGSEA. In DNA, the CDR3 is TGCAGCGTTTGGGAGGGGGGTAGCACTGAAGCTTTCTTT. This codes for CSVWEGGSTEAFF. The full variable domain, in which reference TRBV29-1 and TRBJ1-1 provide the parts outside the CDR3, is SAVISQKPSRDICQRGTSLTIQCQVDSQVTMMFWYRQQPGQSLTLIATANQGSEATYESGFVIDKFPISRPNLTFSTLTVSNMSPEDSSIYLCSVWEGGSTEAFFGQGTRLTVV.

The chain combines TRBV15 with TRBJ1-6; D not certain. This CDR3 contains 13 residues. The V gene lost 8 bases and the J gene lost 3 bases, with 8 bases spanning the gap. In germline, CDR1 is LNHNV, CDR2 YYDKDF (reference sequence). As DNA, the CDR3 is TGTGCCACCGCCGTCCACTATAATTCACCCCTCCACTTT. It encodes CATAVHYNSPLHF.

This clonotype was observed a few times. A read error may account for a junction end that differs from germline. The chain couples TRBV9 to TRBJ2-1; 8 bases are shared with TRBD2. The length of the CDR3 is 15 residues. Germline CDR1 is SGDLS and CDR2 is YYNGEE. CDR3 residues: CVSSVEGGGYNEQFF. The DNA of the CDR3 is TGTGTCAGCAGCGTAGAGGGCGGGGGGTACAATGAGCAGTTCTTC.

This clonotype was found a few times. The rearrangement joins TRBV5-6 to TRBJ1-4, with unresolved D. Germline V CDR1 and CDR2: SGHDT, YYEEEE. CDR3 length: 13 residues. The V end lost 7 bases, the J end lost 1 base, and 8 bases lay between the germline ends. CDR3 DNA sequence: TGTGCCAGCCACAGTGTAACTAATGAAAAACTGTTTTTT. Its translation: CASHSVTNEKLFF.

This clonotype was seen many times. The J gene is TRBJ2-7, the V gene TRBV12-3 or TRBV12-4; D may correspond to TRBD1 or TRBD2 (6 bases each). The CDR3 extends over 15 amino acids. The V end lost 5 bases, the J end lost 7 bases, and 21 bases lay between the germline ends. CDR3 protein: CASSPNSGAGGEQYF. The CDR3 nucleotides are TGTGCCAGCAGTCCAAATTCAGGGGCCGGGGGAGAGCAGTACTTC.

This clonotype was seen at least ten times. The chain links TRBV3-1 to TRBJ1-2, with 8 bases fitting TRBD1. The CDR3 contains 14 residues. The germline gives CDR1 LGHDT, CDR2 YNNKEL (reference sequence). Germline trimming cut 5 bases from V and 5 bases from J; bases unmatched to any gene: 7. The chain's CDR3 is CASSSTGEDYGYTF. The CDR3 nucleotides are TGTGCCAGCAGCTCGACAGGGGAAGATTATGGCTACACCTTC.

Many counts were recorded for this clonotype. V is TRBV12-3 or TRBV12-4 and J is TRBJ2-7, with 8 nucleotides matching TRBD2. Trimming took 8 bases from V and 3 from J; bases not matched to a gene: 3. This CDR3 is 12 amino acids long. DNA for the CDR3: TGTGCCAGCTCTAGCGGGTACTACGAGCAGTACTTC. This sequence encodes CASSSGYYEQYF.

Many counts were recorded for this clonotype. This sequence joins TRBV20-1 and TRBJ1-4, with 12 bases fitting TRBD1. This CDR3 is 14 amino acids long. The germline V gene has CDR1 DFQATT and CDR2 SNEGSKA (reference sequence). The ends lost 4 bases at V and 7 bases at J; junction bases unmatched: 4. This CDR3 is CSATPGQGAEKLFF. The CDR3, as DNA: TGCAGTGCTACCCCGGGACAGGGGGCTGAAAAACTGTTTTTT.

This clonotype was detected only a few times. The chain couples TRBV6-1 to TRBJ2-5, with D maybe TRBD1 (6 bases). CDR1 is MNHNS, CDR2 SASEGT, per germline. The ends were cut back, 6 bases at V and 1 base at J, with 12 bases in the middle. The CDR3 length is 14 residues. This chain's CDR3 is CASRKWTVQETQYF. In nucleotides, the CDR3 is TGTGCCAGCAGGAAGTGGACAGTCCAAGAGACCCAGTACTTC.

This chain joins TRBV12-3 or TRBV12-4 and TRBJ2-5, with a possible D match to TRBD2 (6 bases). This CDR3 spans 14 amino acids. V was shortened by 7 bases and J by 5 bases, with 17 bases between the two germline ends. CDR3 nucleotide sequence: TGTGCCAGCACGTCACTAGCAAAGAGGGAGACCCAGTACTTC. This translates into CASTSLAKRETQYF.

The chain links TRBV20-1 to TRBJ2-7; TRBD2 matches at 7 bases. The CDR3 is 12 residues long. V gave up 6 bases and J gave up 6 bases; unmatched junction bases: 8. Per the germline V gene, CDR1 is DFQATT and CDR2 is SNEGSKA (reference sequence). DNA of the CDR3: TGCAGTGCAAGGACTAGTTATCTCGAGCAGTACTTC. It specifies CSARTSYLEQYF.

This clonotype was seen many times. V gene TRBV29-1 combines with J gene TRBJ1-1; weak D call: TRBD1 (6 bases). This CDR3 is 13 amino acids long. CDR1 and CDR2 from the germline V gene are SQVTM and ANQGSEA. V shed 3 bases and J shed 4 bases, with 12 bases lying between them. CDR3 sequence: CSVDGGDVTEAFF. The CDR3 nucleotides read TGCAGCGTTGATGGGGGCGATGTCACTGAAGCTTTCTTT.

V gene TRBV7-6 combines with J gene TRBJ2-1; no reliable D call. Per germline, CDR1 SGHVS and CDR2 FNYEAQ. The CDR3 is 14 amino acids. V lost 1 base, J lost 8 bases, and 12 bases lay in between. In DNA form, the CDR3 reads TGTGCCAGCAGCTTAGGCAGGAACTGGGATGAGCAGTTCTTC. Encoded protein: CASSLGRNWDEQFF.

This clonotype was seen at least ten times. This chain uses TRBV11-1 with TRBJ2-4; 7 positions match TRBD1. CDR1 and CDR2 (germline): SGHAT, FQDESV (reference sequence). Germline trimming cut 5 bases from V and 0 bases from J; bases unmatched to any gene: 13. The CDR3 sequence is 18 residues long. CDR3: CASSPDPGTALAKNIQYF. Here the CDR3 DNA reads TGTGCCAGCAGCCCGGATCCCGGGACAGCACTAGCCAAAAACATTCAGTACTTC.

This clonotype came up a few times. The J gene is TRBJ1-2, the V gene TRBV9; D remains ambiguous. The length of the CDR3 is 12 residues. The ends were cut back, 4 bases at V and 4 bases at J, with 8 bases in the middle. Germline CDR1 reads SGDLS; CDR2 reads YYNGEE. CDR3 sequence (DNA): TGTGCCAGCAGCCCCCTCTCCTATGGCTACACCTTC. Translating gives CASSPLSYGYTF. Supplemented by reference TRBV9 and TRBJ1-2, the full variable domain reads DSGVTQTPKHLITATGQRVTLRCSPRSGDLSVYWYQQSLDQGLQFLIQYYNGEERAKGNILERFSAQQFPDLHSELNLSSLELGDSALYFCASSPLSYGYTFGSGTRLTVV.

This clonotype was recorded at least ten times. The chain carries TRBV30 and TRBJ2-5, with TRBD1 matching over 7 bases. J lost 5 bases, V lost 5 bases, and 8 bases had no gene match. The germline V gene encodes CDR1 GTSNPN and CDR2 SVGIG (reference sequence). The CDR3 is made up of 13 amino acids. DNA for the CDR3: TGTGCCTGGTTGGGACAGAGGGGGGAGACCCAGTACTTC. Encoded protein: CAWLGQRGETQYF.

In this sample, this clonotype turned up a few times. The chain has TRBV4-1 and TRBJ2-4; D unresolved. Germline CDR1 is MGHRA and CDR2 is YSYEKL. Trimming cost V 4 bases and J 0 bases, with 7 bases left between them. This CDR3 is built from 14 residues. Written as DNA, the CDR3 is TGCGCCAGCAGCCCGCCCGGAGCCAAAAACATTCAGTACTTC. Its translation is CASSPPGAKNIQYF.

This clonotype has at least ten counts. The genes are TRBV6-1 and TRBJ1-2, with 11 bases fitting TRBD1. The CDR3 totals 16 residues. Germline loops: CDR1 MNHNS, CDR2 SASEGT. Unmatched junction bases numbered 8, after V lost 1 base and J lost 7 bases. In DNA form, the CDR3 reads TGTGCCAGCAGTGAAGTAAAAGGACAGGGGGCGCGTGGCTACACCTTC. Translating it yields CASSEVKGQGARGYTF.

This clonotype was picked up a small number of times. The chain uses TRBV7-9 and TRBJ2-1; D call uncertain. The V end was cut by 5 bases, the J end by 0 bases, with 17 bases between. CDR3 size: 17 residues. Per the germline V gene, CDR1 is SEHNR and CDR2 is FQNEAQ (reference sequence). CDR3 nucleotides: TGTGCCAGCAGCACTAACCACGGGCCGGGCTCCTACAATGAGCAGTTCTTC. Its protein is CASSTNHGPGSYNEQFF.

This clonotype was detected only a few times. This sequence may be a read error, since a much larger clone differs from it by one base. This chain links TRBV2 with TRBJ1-5; D call uncertain. Germline lookup yields CDR1 SNHLY and CDR2 FYNNEI. V was clipped by 6 bases and J by 0 bases, with 12 bases between them. This CDR3 is built from 15 residues. CDR3 amino acids: CASRETTYSNQPQHF. The CDR3 region has the DNA TGTGCCAGCAGAGAAACCACCTATAGCAATCAGCCCCAGCATTTT.

The gene calls are TRBV20-1 and TRBJ1-4; perhaps TRBD1 as D (6 bases). The length of the CDR3 is 14 residues. Germline CDR1 and CDR2: DFQATT and SNEGSKA (reference sequence). With 0 bases removed from V and 7 bases from J, the gap between germline ends came to 12 bases. CDR3 region: CSARDGQSSEKLFF. The CDR3 region has the DNA TGCAGTGCTAGAGACGGACAGTCGAGTGAAAAACTGTTTTTT.

In this sample, this clonotype turned up many times. V and J are TRBV5-1 and TRBJ1-1; D call uncertain. With 1 base removed from V and 8 bases from J, the gap between germline ends came to 12 bases. The germline gives CDR1 SGHRS, CDR2 YFSETQ. The CDR3 totals 13 residues. CDR3 in amino acids: CASSLNVESEAFF. As DNA, the CDR3 is TGCGCCAGCAGCTTGAACGTGGAATCCGAAGCTTTCTTT. The full variable domain, with the rest looked up from reference TRBV5-1 and TRBJ1-1, is KAGVTQTPRYLIKTRGQQVTLSCSPISGHRSVSWYQQTPGQGLQFLFEYFSETQRNKGNFPGRFSGRQFSNSRSEMNVSTLELGDSALYLCASSLNVESEAFFGQGTRLTVV.

CDR3 bases: TGCGCCAGCAGCAAGAGTGCGACTGAAAAACTGTTTTTT. This sequence encodes CASSKSATEKLFF. This chain connects TRBV4-1 to TRBJ1-4; no definite D call. The germline V and J ends were trimmed by 5 bases and 7 bases, with 11 bases remaining between them. In germline, CDR1 is MGHRA, CDR2 YSYEKL. The CDR3 is made up of 13 amino acids.

The table lists this clonotype with many counts. This chain connects TRBV5-1 to TRBJ2-1, with 15 bases identical to TRBD2. This CDR3 spans 19 amino acids. The V and J ends lost 3 bases and 0 bases, in that order; junction bases with no gene match: 7. The germline CDR1 and CDR2 sequences are SGHRS and YFSETQ. The CDR3 nucleotides read TGCGCCAGCAGCTGGGGACTAGCGGGGGGCAAAAGCTCCTACAATGAGCAGTTCTTC. Translation: CASSWGLAGGKSSYNEQFF.

The rearrangement links TRBV6-1 to TRBJ2-7; D not certain. The germline CDR1 and CDR2 sequences are MNHNS and SASEGT. The CDR3 loop spans 13 amino acids. V lost 4 bases and J lost 7, with 14 bases in between. The DNA of the CDR3 is TGTGCCAGCAGTGGACTGGGTCGGTTGGAGCAGTACTTC. This codes for CASSGLGRLEQYF.

This clonotype was seen at least ten times. This rearrangement joins TRBV18 to TRBJ1-1, with TRBD1 matching 8 bases. CDR3 size: 17 residues. V lost 0 bases, J lost 0 bases, and 6 bases stayed unmatched. Germline CDR1 and CDR2: KGHSH and LQKENI. CDR3 in DNA: TGTGCCAGCTCACCACCTGACAGGGGCTATGTGAACACTGAAGCTTTCTTT. Translated, it gives CASSPPDRGYVNTEAFF.

This clonotype has more than one count but fewer than ten. The chain employs TRBV7-2 and TRBJ2-7; D is perhaps TRBD2 (5 bases). CDR1 is SGHTA, CDR2 FQGNSA, per germline. V was clipped by 5 bases and J by 3 bases, with 17 bases between them. The CDR3 extends over 15 amino acids. DNA for the CDR3: TGTGCCAGCAGCATAAACCCAGGTGGAGGCTACGAGCAGTACTTC. This gives the protein CASSINPGGGYEQYF.

This clonotype was seen repeatedly, ten times or more. The V gene is TRBV11-2, the J gene TRBJ2-7; 7 positions agree with TRBD1. The CDR3 has 15 residues. The germline CDR1 and CDR2 sequences are SGHAT and FQNNGV. Trimming at V came to 5 bases and at J to 1 base, leaving 8 bases not matched to a gene. DNA of the CDR3: TGTGCCAGCAGCCTAGGGTCGACAGGGTCCTACGAGCAGTACTTC. It codes for CASSLGSTGSYEQYF.

This clonotype was observed a handful of times. The chain uses TRBV18 and TRBJ2-7; 7 positions match TRBD1. The CDR3 runs to 15 residues. CDR1 KGHSH and CDR2 LQKENI come from the germline V gene. V shed 6 bases, J shed 1 base, and the junction held 9 bases outside the gene matches. The CDR3 bases are TGTGCCAGCTCTCACGGACAGGTTCCTTCCTACGAGCAGTACTTC. Amino acid sequence: CASSHGQVPSYEQYF.